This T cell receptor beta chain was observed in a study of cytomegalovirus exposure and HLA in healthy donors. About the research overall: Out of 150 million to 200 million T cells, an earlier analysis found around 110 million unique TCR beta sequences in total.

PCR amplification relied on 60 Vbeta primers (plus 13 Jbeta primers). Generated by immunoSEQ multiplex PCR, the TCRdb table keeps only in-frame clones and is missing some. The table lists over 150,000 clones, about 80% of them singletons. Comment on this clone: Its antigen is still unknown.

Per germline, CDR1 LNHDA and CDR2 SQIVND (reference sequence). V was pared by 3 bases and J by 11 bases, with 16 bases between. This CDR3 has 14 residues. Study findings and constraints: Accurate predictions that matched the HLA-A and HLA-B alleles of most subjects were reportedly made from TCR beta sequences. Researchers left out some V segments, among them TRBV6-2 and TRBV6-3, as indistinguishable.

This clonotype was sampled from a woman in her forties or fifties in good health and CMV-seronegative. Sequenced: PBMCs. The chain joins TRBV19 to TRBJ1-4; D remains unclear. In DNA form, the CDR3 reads TGTGCCAGTAGTATCGGGGAGCCCCTTCTTAAACTGTTTTTT. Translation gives CASSIGEPLLKLFF.